A single T cell receptor (beta chain) is shown here with its context. Per sample, 95,000 to 100,000 TCR templates were assayed. TCRdb's copy holds only in-frame clones and misses some; the assay was immunoSEQ multiplex PCR. The profile shows roughly 92,000 clones, 90% to 95% of them singletons. The data belong to a study of siplizumab effects on memory and regulatory T cells. J was trimmed by 4 bases and V by 3 bases; bases with no gene match: 4. CDR1 is LNHDA, CDR2 SQIVND, per germline (reference sequence). The CDR3 is 15 residues long. The sample was non-Treg CD4+ T cells sorted from blood. This clonotype originated in a human donor in good health. This sequence joins TRBV19 and TRBJ1-5, with TRBD1 matching 9 bases. For the CDR3, the DNA is TGTGCCAGTAGTATTTACGGGACAGGGAATCAGCCCCAGCATTTT. It is translated as CASSIYGTGNQPQHF.